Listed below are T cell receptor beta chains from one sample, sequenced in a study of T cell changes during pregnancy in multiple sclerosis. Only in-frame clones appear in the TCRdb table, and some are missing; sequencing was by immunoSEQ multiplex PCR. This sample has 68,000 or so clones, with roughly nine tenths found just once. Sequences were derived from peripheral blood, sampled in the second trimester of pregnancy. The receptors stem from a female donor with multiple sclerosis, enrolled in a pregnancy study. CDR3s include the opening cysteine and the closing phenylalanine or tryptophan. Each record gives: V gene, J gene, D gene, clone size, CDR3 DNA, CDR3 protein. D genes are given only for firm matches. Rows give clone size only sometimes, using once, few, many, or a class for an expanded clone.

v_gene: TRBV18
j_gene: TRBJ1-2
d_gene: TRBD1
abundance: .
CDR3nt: TGTGCCAGCTCCCCAGGACAGGGGGCGGAGGGCTACACCTTC
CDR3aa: CASSPGQGAEGYTF

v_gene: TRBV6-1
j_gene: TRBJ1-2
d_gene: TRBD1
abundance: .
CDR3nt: TGTGCCAGCACGTTTCTTCGGCAGGGGGCGCAAGGCTACACCTTC
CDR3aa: CASTFLRQGAQGYTF

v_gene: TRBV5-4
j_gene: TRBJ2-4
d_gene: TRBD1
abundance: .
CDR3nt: TGTGCCAGCAGCCCACGGGGACAGGGCCGAGGTGAGAACATTCAGTACTTC
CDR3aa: CASSPRGQGRGENIQYF

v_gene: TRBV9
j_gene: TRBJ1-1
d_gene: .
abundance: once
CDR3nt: TGTGCCAGCAGCGCGAACGTAGAAATGAACACTGAAGCTTTCTTT
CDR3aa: CASSANVEMNTEAFF

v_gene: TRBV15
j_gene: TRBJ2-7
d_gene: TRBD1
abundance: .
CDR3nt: TGTGCCACCAGCAGAGATAGACAGGGTGGGGAGCAGTACTTC
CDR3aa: CATSRDRQGGEQYF

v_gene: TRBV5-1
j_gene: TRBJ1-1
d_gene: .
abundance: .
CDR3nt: TGCGCCAGCAGCTCGTGGGCAGGGGTTGAGACTGAAGCTTTCTTT
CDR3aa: CASSSWAGVETEAFF

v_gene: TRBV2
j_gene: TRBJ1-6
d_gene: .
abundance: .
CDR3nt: TGTGCCAGCAGTGAGCGTTTGAGTTATTCACCCCTCCACTTT
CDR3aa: CASSERLSYSPLHF

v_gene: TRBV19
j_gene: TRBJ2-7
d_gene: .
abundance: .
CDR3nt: TGTGCCAGTAGCCCCGGCTACTATCACTACGAGCAGTACTTC
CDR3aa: CASSPGYYHYEQYF

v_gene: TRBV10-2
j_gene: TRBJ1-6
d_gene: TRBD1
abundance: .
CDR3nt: TGCGCCAGCAGTGAGATGGGGACAGGTAATTCACCCCTCCACTTT
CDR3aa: CASSEMGTGNSPLHF

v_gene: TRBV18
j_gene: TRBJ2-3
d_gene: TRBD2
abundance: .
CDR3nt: TGTGCCAGCTCACCACTCAGCGGGGCCTTGGGGGATACGCAGTATTTT
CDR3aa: CASSPLSGALGDTQYF

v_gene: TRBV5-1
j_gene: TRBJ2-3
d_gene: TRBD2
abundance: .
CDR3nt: TGCGCCAGCAGCACCGGACTAGCGGGGGGTCTCAGCACAGATACGCAGTATTTT
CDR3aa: CASSTGLAGGLSTDTQYF

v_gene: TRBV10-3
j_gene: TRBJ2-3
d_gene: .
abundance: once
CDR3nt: TGTGCCATCAGTGAGTCGGTGACAGATATCGATACGCAGTATTTT
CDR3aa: CAISESVTDIDTQYF

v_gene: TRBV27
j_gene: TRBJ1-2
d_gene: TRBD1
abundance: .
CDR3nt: TGTGCCAGCAGTCCCACAGGGGCGAACTATGGCTACACCTTC
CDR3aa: CASSPTGANYGYTF

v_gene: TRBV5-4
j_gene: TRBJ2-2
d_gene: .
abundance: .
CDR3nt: TGTGCCAGCAGCTTGGGACAGCTTTCCGGGGAGCTGTTTTTT
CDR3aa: CASSLGQLSGELFF

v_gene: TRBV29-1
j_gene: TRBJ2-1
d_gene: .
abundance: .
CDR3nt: TGCAGCGCTCAGGGTAACAATGAGCAGTTCTTC
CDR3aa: CSAQGNNEQFF

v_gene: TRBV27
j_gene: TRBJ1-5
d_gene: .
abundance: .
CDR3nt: TGTGCCAGCAACCCGGTGGGGCAGGGTGGTTATCAGCCCCAGCATTTT
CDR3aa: CASNPVGQGGYQPQHF

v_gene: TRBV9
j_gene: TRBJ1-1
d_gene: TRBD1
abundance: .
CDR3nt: TGTGCCAGCAGCGTAGGGGTTCGGGGGACAGCCGAGTCTATTACTGAAGCTTTCTTT
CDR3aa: CASSVGVRGTAESITEAFF

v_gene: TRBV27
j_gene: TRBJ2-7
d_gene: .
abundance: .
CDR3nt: TGTGCCGGCAGGTTGACAGGACCCGTGAGTGAGCAGTACTTC
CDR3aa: CAGRLTGPVSEQYF

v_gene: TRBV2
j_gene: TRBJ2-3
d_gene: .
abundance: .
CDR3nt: TGTGCCAGCGCACGGCGGGGCACAGATACGCAGTATTTT
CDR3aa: CASARRGTDTQYF

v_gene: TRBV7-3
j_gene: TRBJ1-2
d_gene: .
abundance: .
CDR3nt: TGTGCCAGCAGCCCGGGGGGGGGTGGCTACACCTTC
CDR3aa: CASSPGGGGYTF

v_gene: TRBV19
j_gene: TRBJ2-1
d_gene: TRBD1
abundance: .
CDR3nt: TGTGCCAGTAGTACGACAGGGATTGGGGAGCAGTTCTTC
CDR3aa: CASSTTGIGEQFF

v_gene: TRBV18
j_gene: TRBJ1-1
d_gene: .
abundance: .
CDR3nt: TGTGCCAGCTCACCACTAGAGTGGGGAGAGAACACTGAAGCTTTCTTT
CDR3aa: CASSPLEWGENTEAFF

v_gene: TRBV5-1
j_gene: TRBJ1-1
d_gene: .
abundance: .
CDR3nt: TGCGCCAGCAGCTTGGGTCTTACGGGGGACTTCAACACTGAAGCTTTCTTT
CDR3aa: CASSLGLTGDFNTEAFF

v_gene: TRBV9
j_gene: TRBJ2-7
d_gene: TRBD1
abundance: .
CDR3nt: TGTGCCAGCAGCGTAGTAGGGGGCTCCGACGAGCAGTACTTC
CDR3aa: CASSVVGGSDEQYF

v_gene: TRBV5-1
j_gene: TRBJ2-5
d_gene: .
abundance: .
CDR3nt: TGCGCCAGCAGCTTCCAGGACAGCGTCCAAGAGACCCAGTACTTC
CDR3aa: CASSFQDSVQETQYF

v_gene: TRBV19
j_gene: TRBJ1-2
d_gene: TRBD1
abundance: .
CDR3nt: TGTGCCAGTAGTTCCTCGGGACAGGGAATTGGTGGCTACACCTTC
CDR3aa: CASSSSGQGIGGYTF

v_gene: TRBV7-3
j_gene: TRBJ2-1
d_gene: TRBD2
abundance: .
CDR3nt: TGTGCCAGCAGCTTAGCGGGGGGGCTGTACAATGAGCAGTTCTTC
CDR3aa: CASSLAGGLYNEQFF

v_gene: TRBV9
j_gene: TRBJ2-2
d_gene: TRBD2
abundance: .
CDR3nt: TGTGCCAGCAGCGTGGACTTTAGCGGGGCCACCGGGGAGCTGTTTTTT
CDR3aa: CASSVDFSGATGELFF

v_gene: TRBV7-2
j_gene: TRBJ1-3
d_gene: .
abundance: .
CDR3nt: TGTGCCAGCAGCTTATCCACGCTACAGCTAAACACCATATATTTT
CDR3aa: CASSLSTLQLNTIYF

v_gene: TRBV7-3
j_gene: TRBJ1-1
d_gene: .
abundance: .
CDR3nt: TGTGCCAGCAGCGTCTTAGGGGGGAACACTGAAGCTTTCTTT
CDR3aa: CASSVLGGNTEAFF

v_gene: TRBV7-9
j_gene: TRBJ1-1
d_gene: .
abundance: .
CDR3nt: TGTGCCAGCAGCCCAACGGGCGGGCGAGCTTTCTTT
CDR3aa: CASSPTGGRAFF

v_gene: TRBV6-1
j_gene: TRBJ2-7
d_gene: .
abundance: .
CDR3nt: TGTGCCAGCAGTGAGGGGGGAAGCTACGAGCAGTACTTC
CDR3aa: CASSEGGSYEQYF

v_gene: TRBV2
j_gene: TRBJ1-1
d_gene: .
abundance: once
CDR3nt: TGTGCCAGCAGTGAAGCCTCGGGTACGGAAGCTTTCTTT
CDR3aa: CASSEASGTEAFF

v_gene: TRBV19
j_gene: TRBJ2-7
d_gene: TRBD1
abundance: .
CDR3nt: TGTGCCAGTAGTTTTGGGACAGGGGGCGCCTACGAGCAGTACTTC
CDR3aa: CASSFGTGGAYEQYF

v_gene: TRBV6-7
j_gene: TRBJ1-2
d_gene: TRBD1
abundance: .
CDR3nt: TGTGCCAGCAGTTATGAGGGGGCCCCGGACTATGGCTACACCTTC
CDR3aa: CASSYEGAPDYGYTF

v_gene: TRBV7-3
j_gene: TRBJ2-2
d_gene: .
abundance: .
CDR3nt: TGTGCCAGCAGCTTAAGCGGGGCTTTCACCGGGGAGCTGTTTTTT
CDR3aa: CASSLSGAFTGELFF

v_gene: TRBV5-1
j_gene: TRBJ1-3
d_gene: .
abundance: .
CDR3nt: TGCGCCAGCAGCTTGGGTGGCCGGGACACCATATATTTT
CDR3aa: CASSLGGRDTIYF

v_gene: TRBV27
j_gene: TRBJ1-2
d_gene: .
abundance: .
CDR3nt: TGTGCCAGCAGTCCGACCCCACAGGGTGACTATGGCTACACCTTC
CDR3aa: CASSPTPQGDYGYTF

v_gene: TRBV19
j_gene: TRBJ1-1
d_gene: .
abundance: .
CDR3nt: TGTGCCAGTAGTTCCCAGGGGTTGAACACTGAAGCTTTCTTT
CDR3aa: CASSSQGLNTEAFF

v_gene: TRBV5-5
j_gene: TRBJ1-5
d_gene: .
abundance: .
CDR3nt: TGTGCCAGCAGCCCCCAAGCTCCCGGAGGCAATCAGCCCCAGCATTTT
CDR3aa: CASSPQAPGGNQPQHF

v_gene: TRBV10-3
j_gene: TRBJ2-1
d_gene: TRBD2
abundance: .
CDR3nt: TGTGCCATCAGTGGTCCCCCTAGCGGCCTTGTCAATGAGCAGTTCTTC
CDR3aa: CAISGPPSGLVNEQFF

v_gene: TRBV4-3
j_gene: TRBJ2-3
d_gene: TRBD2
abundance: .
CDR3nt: TGCGCCAGCAGCCAAGATTACGGGGGGGCAACAGATACGCAGTATTTT
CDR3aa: CASSQDYGGATDTQYF

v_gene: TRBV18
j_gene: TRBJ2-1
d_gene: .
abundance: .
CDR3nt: TGTGCCAGCTCAGAGGTCAATGAGCAGTTCTTC
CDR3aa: CASSEVNEQFF

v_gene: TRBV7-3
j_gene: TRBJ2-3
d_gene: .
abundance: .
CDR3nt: TGTGCCAGCAGCCGCTTCCCCAGAGGGTGGTTGGATACGCAGTATTTT
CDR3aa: CASSRFPRGWLDTQYF

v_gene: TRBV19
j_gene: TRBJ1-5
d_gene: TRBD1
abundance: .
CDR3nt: TGTGCCAGTAGTAGGGGGGGACAGGGGGTGTCCACTCAGCCCCAGCATTTT
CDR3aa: CASSRGGQGVSTQPQHF

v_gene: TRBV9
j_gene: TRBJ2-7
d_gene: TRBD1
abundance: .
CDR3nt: TGTGCCAGCAGCCCGGGACAGGGAGTGTGGGAGCAGTACTTC
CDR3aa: CASSPGQGVWEQYF

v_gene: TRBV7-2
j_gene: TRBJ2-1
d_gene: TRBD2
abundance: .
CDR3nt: TGTGCCAGCAGCTCTCGACTAGCGGGGGCATACAATGAGCAGTTCTTC
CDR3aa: CASSSRLAGAYNEQFF

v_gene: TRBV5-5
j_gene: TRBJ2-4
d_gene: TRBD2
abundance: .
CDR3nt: TGTGCCAGCAGCTTTAGCGGGGGGTTCGTTTCCAAAAACATTCAGTACTTC
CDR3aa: CASSFSGGFVSKNIQYF

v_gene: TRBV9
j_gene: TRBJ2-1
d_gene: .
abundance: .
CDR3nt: TGTGCCAGCAGCGTTCCTCCCGGAGGCTCCTACAATGAGCAGTTCTTC
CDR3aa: CASSVPPGGSYNEQFF

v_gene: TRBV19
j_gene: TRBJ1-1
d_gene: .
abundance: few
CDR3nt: TGTGCCAGTAGTGACCAACTAACTGAAGCTTTCTTT
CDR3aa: CASSDQLTEAFF

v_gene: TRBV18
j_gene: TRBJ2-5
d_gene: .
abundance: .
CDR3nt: TGTGCCAGCTCACCCGGGTACCAAGAGACCCAGTACTTC
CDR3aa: CASSPGYQETQYF

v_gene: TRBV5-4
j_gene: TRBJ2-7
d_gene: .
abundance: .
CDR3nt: TGTGCCAGCAGCTCCAAAACAGGGTCCTACGAGCAGTACTTC
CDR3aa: CASSSKTGSYEQYF

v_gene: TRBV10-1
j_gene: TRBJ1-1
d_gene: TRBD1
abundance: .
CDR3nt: TGCGCCAGCAGTGAGACGACAGGGGGAGAAGGCACTGAAGCTTTCTTT
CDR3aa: CASSETTGGEGTEAFF

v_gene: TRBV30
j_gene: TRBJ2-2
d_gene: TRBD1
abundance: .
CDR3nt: TGTGCCTGGAGTGTACAGGGGGTTAACACCGGGGAGCTGTTTTTT
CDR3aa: CAWSVQGVNTGELFF

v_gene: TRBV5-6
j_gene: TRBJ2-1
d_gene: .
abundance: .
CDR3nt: TGTGCCAGCAGCAACGACTACGGGGACTCCTACAATGAGCAGTTCTTC
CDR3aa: CASSNDYGDSYNEQFF